Shown below are 23 T cell receptor beta chains from a single sample sequenced in a study of blood T cell repertoires in COVID-19. The method was immunoSEQ multiplex PCR; TCRdb's version includes in-frame clones alone and lacks a portion of them. There are approximately 230,000 clones in the sample; 80% to 85% occur only once, and about 20% lies in the top ten. Input material: peripheral blood. Receptors were obtained from a young man with active or convalescent COVID-19.

The rearrangement joins TRBV15 to TRBJ2-1; D perhaps matches TRBD2 (6 bases). Trimming took off 4 bases at V and 6 bases at J, with 16 bases between the two ends. Germline lookup yields CDR1 LNHNV and CDR2 YYDKDF (reference sequence). CDR3 length equals 15 residues. The CDR3 DNA sequence: TGTGCCACCAGCAAAAGGGCGGGGTCTTTCAATGAGCAGTTCTTC. Translating gives CATSKRAGSFNEQFF.

V gene TRBV24-1 combines with J gene TRBJ1-2, with TRBD1 as a possible D gene (6 bases). Germline lookup yields CDR1 KGHDR and CDR2 SFDVKD. Trimming removed 6 bases from V and 4 bases from J, with 8 bases in between. This CDR3 region has 12 residues. The CDR3 DNA is TGTGCCACCAGTACAGGGAGCTATGGCTACACCTTC. Its protein product is CATSTGSYGYTF.

The chain is built from TRBV18 and TRBJ1-4; maybe TRBD1 (6 bases). Trimming removed 6 bases from V and 5 bases from J, with 22 bases in between. Germline loops: CDR1 KGHSH, CDR2 LQKENI. The CDR3 runs to 17 residues. The CDR3 DNA sequence: TGTGCCAGCTCGCTTATCCCGAACGGACAGCCAAATGAAAAACTGTTTTTT. This gives the protein CASSLIPNGQPNEKLFF.

This clone has a single count. The V gene is TRBV6-4, the J gene TRBJ2-1; 12 bases line up with TRBD2. CDR3 length: 17 amino acids. From germline, CDR1 is MRHNA and CDR2 SNTAGT. The V gene end was trimmed by 3 bases and the J gene end by 4 bases; junction bases not matched to a gene: 7. CDR3 nucleotide sequence: TGTGCCAGCAGTGAACGGCTAGCGGGAGGGGGGTACAATGAGCAGTTCTTC. Translating gives CASSERLAGGGYNEQFF.

This chain links TRBV3-1 (or the pseudogene TRBV3-2) with TRBJ1-2; D uncertain. Germline V gene sequence: CDR1 LGHDT, CDR2 YNNKEL (reference sequence). The V end lost 7 bases, the J end lost 0 bases, and 12 bases lay between the germline ends. This CDR3 comprises 14 residues. CDR3 residues: CASNPTISNYGYTF. The CDR3 coding sequence is TGTGCCAGCAACCCGACAATCTCTAACTATGGCTACACCTTC.

The chain carries TRBV2 and TRBJ1-2; TRBD1 is a possible D gene (6 bases). Germline V gives CDR1 SNHLY, CDR2 FYNNEI. This CDR3 is built from 12 residues. V shed 6 bases and J shed 6 bases, with 11 bases lying between them. CDR3: CASRARQDGYTF. DNA for the CDR3: TGTGCCAGCAGGGCCCGACAGGATGGCTACACCTTC.

In nucleotides, the CDR3 is TGTGCCAGCAGTACCGGGATACTGACGTCCGCTTTCTTT. It yields the protein CASSTGILTSAFF. The genes are TRBV6-2 or TRBV6-3 and TRBJ1-1; D ambiguous. CDR1 is MNHEY and CDR2 is SVGEGT in the germline V gene. The CDR3 totals 13 residues. The V and J ends lost 5 bases and 11 bases respectively, with 18 bases between them.

The gene calls are TRBV6-5 and TRBJ1-4; D is possibly TRBD1 (5 bases). Trimming pared 8 bases from V and 1 base from J, leaving 8 bases between. This CDR3 region has 13 residues. Per germline, CDR1 MNHEY and CDR2 SVGAGI. The CDR3 nucleotides read TGTGCCAGCCACAGGTTAACTAATGAAAAACTGTTTTTT. Its translation is CASHRLTNEKLFF.

CDR3 DNA sequence: TGTGCCAGCAGCTCCGGACAGGGGGCTTTTAATGAGCAGTTCTTC. This translates into CASSSGQGAFNEQFF. V gene TRBV11-3 combines with J gene TRBJ2-1; 11 nucleotides agree with TRBD1. J was trimmed by 7 bases and V by 4 bases; bases with no gene match: 6. The CDR3 is 15 amino acids. Germline assignment: CDR1 SGHNT and CDR2 YENEEA.

This chain joins TRBV7-2 and TRBJ2-4; D perhaps matches TRBD2 (6 bases). The ends were cut back, 5 bases at V and 3 bases at J, with 11 bases in the middle. The V gene's germline CDR1 is SGHTA and CDR2 FQGNSA. The CDR3 has 14 residues. The CDR3 nucleotides are TGTGCCAGCAGCCTAGTGGGGGGCAAAAACATTCAGTACTTC. Protein: CASSLVGGKNIQYF.

This chain connects TRBV6-2 or TRBV6-3 to TRBJ2-1; 9 nucleotides agree with TRBD2. In germline, CDR1 is MNHEY, CDR2 SVGEGT. The CDR3 spans 17 residues. V was pared by 2 bases and J by 8 bases, with 13 bases of the junction left unmatched. The CDR3 bases are TGTGCCAGCAGTTACCTCGGCGGGAGGGGGTCATTTTATGAGCAGTTCTTC. The encoded protein is CASSYLGGRGSFYEQFF.

The rearrangement links TRBV5-5 to TRBJ1-4; 8 bases are shared with TRBD1. The CDR3 is 15 amino acids. Germline lookup yields CDR1 SGHKS and CDR2 YYEKEE (reference sequence). V shed 4 bases, J shed 3 bases, and the junction held 5 bases outside the gene matches. The CDR3 DNA reads TGTGCCAGCAGCGTACCAGGGGGCCCTAATGAAAAACTGTTTTTT. It specifies CASSVPGGPNEKLFF.

The sample holds one count of this clone. This chain links TRBV20-1 with TRBJ1-6; 9 bases agree with TRBD1. In germline, CDR1 is DFQATT, CDR2 SNEGSKA (reference sequence). The CDR3 loop spans 15 amino acids. V trimming: 3 bases; J trimming: 4 bases; junction bases outside the gene matches: 4. The CDR3 DNA follows: TGCAGTGCTAGTGGAGGGACAGGGTATAATTCACCCCTCCACTTT. Amino acids: CSASGGTGYNSPLHF.

The CDR3 is CASSEEGSRQPQHF. CDR3 DNA sequence: TGTGCCAGCAGTGAAGAGGGGTCAAGACAGCCCCAGCATTTT. This chain links TRBV6-1 with TRBJ1-5; TRBD1 is a possible D gene (5 bases). CDR1 is MNHNS and CDR2 is SASEGT in the germline V gene. The CDR3 length is 14 residues. V lost 1 base and J lost 7, with 11 bases in between.

In its sample, this clone was seen once. The chain combines TRBV15 with TRBJ2-1, with D perhaps matching TRBD2 (6 bases). This CDR3 has 16 amino acids. Germline lookup yields CDR1 LNHNV and CDR2 YYDKDF (reference sequence). Trimming shortened V by 4 bases and J by 6 bases, and 19 bases separated the two germline ends. The chain's CDR3 is CATSTLHFSGGNEQFF. CDR3 DNA: TGTGCCACCAGCACACTCCACTTTTCCGGGGGCAATGAGCAGTTCTTC.

The rearrangement uses TRBV30 and TRBJ1-3; no definite D call. With 1 base removed from V and 9 bases from J, the gap between germline ends came to 13 bases. CDR3 length: 13 residues. The germline V gene has CDR1 GTSNPN and CDR2 SVGIG (reference sequence). CDR3 in DNA: TGTGCCTGGAGTGGGCGGGCGGTGAGCACCATATATTTT. Its translation: CAWSGRAVSTIYF.

This clone was found a few times. The chain uses TRBV27 and TRBJ2-7; D not resolved. Germline assignment: CDR1 MNHEY and CDR2 SMNVEV (reference sequence). The CDR3 runs 12 residues. V was pared by 4 bases and J by 0 bases, with 4 bases between. CDR3 sequence reads: CASSSGSYEQYF. For the CDR3, the DNA is TGTGCCAGCAGTTCGGGCTCCTACGAGCAGTACTTC.

This clone was seen only a few times. The chain joins TRBV7-9 to TRBJ1-6; no clear D. Trimming removed 3 bases at V and 10 bases at J, with 16 bases between. Germline assignment: CDR1 SEHNR and CDR2 FQNEAQ (reference sequence). This CDR3 contains 15 residues. The CDR3 nucleotides read TGTGCCAGCAGCTTGCGAGGCGGTGAAGGATCACCCCTCCACTTT. Protein: CASSLRGGEGSPLHF.

CDR3 sequence reads: CATSSGVAGLFTDTQYF. CDR3 coding DNA: TGTGCCACCAGTTCCGGGGTAGCGGGCCTCTTCACAGATACGCAGTATTTT. V usage is TRBV15 and J usage is TRBJ2-3; 7 bases map to TRBD2. The CDR3 runs to 17 residues. Germline CDR1 and CDR2: LNHNV and YYDKDF (reference sequence). V trimming: 6 bases; J trimming: 2 bases; junction bases outside the gene matches: 14.

This chain joins TRBV9 and TRBJ2-5, with D tentatively TRBD1 (6 bases). The germline V and J ends were trimmed by 0 bases and 4 bases, with 16 bases remaining between them. This CDR3 contains 16 residues. CDR1 is SGDLS, CDR2 YYNGEE, per germline. The CDR3 reads CASSVGGRQDRETQYF. The DNA for the CDR3 is TGTGCCAGCAGCGTAGGAGGACGACAGGACCGAGAGACCCAGTACTTC.

Only a few counts were recorded for this clone. The V and J genes are TRBV12-3 or TRBV12-4 and TRBJ2-7; the D gene is possibly TRBD2 (5 bases). The CDR3 extends over 12 amino acids. Trimming stripped 5 bases from V and 6 bases from J, with 11 bases between. The CDR3 region has the DNA TGTGCCAGCAGTCCCTTAGGAGGCGAGCAGTACTTC. Translated, it gives CASSPLGGEQYF.

The V and J genes are TRBV7-8 and TRBJ1-5; 7 nucleotides align to TRBD1. From germline, CDR1 is SGHVS and CDR2 FQNEAQ. V dropped 4 bases and J dropped 4; count of bases not matched to a gene: 7. CDR3 size: 15 residues. The CDR3 DNA follows: TGTGCCAGCAGCTGGACAGGATTTAGGAATCAGCCCCAGCATTTT. Translating gives CASSWTGFRNQPQHF. Based on the CDR3 plus reference TRBV7-8 and TRBJ1-5, the full variable domain is GAGVSQSPRYKVAKRGQDVALRCDPISGHVSLFWYQQALGQGPEFLTYFQNEAQLDKSGLPSDRFFAERPEGSVSTLKIQRTQQEDSAVYLCASSWTGFRNQPQHFGDGTRLSIL.

The genes are TRBV9 and TRBJ2-2; 10 nucleotides match TRBD2. The trim removed 4 bases at V and 5 bases at J, leaving 11 bases unmatched. Germline V lookup: CDR1 SGDLS, CDR2 YYNGEE. This CDR3 comprises 17 residues. The CDR3 sequence: CASSPRGLAEATGELFF. In DNA, the CDR3 is TGTGCCAGCAGCCCCCGCGGACTAGCGGAGGCGACCGGGGAGCTGTTTTTT.